The 22 T cell receptor beta chains listed next were all sequenced from one sample in a study of cytomegalovirus exposure and HLA in healthy donors. Vbeta (60) and Jbeta (13) primers were used in the PCR. Here immunoSEQ multiplex PCR was the method, and the copy in TCRdb shows in-frame clones only, minus some. In the table there are 130,000 to 150,000 clones, approximately 80% of which are singletons. Sequencing was done on a sample of PBMCs. Receptors were obtained from a woman under 30 in good health and CMV-seropositive.

This chain uses TRBV5-1 with TRBJ1-1; the match to TRBD1 covers 8 bases. This CDR3 region has 14 residues. Trimming removed 4 bases from V and 2 bases from J; junction bases left unmatched: 4. The V gene's germline CDR1 is SGHRS and CDR2 YFSETQ. The chain's CDR3 is CASSRGQENTEAFF. Here the CDR3 DNA reads TGCGCCAGCAGCAGGGGACAGGAAAACACTGAAGCTTTCTTT.

V usage is TRBV19 and J usage is TRBJ2-6, with D tentatively TRBD2 (5 bases). The CDR3 spans 15 residues. Per germline, CDR1 LNHDA and CDR2 SQIVND (reference sequence). The germline V and J ends were trimmed by 5 bases and 1 base, with 9 bases remaining between them. The CDR3: CASSWELSGANVLTF. In DNA form, the CDR3 reads TGTGCCAGTAGTTGGGAGCTTTCTGGGGCCAACGTCCTGACTTTC.

V is TRBV7-9 and J is TRBJ2-5; a weak D match, TRBD1 (6 bases). Germline CDR1 is SEHNR and CDR2 is FQNEAQ (reference sequence). The CDR3 contains 14 residues. Trimming removed 6 bases at V and 5 bases at J, with 16 bases between. CDR3 loop: CASRGAGSGETQYF. The DNA for the CDR3 is TGTGCCAGCAGGGGGGCAGGGTCGGGGGAGACCCAGTACTTC.

The chain employs TRBV6-1 and TRBJ2-1; weak D call: TRBD1 (5 bases). V dropped 2 bases and J dropped 6 bases, with 5 bases sitting between them. Germline-derived CDR1 and CDR2 are MNHNS and SASEGT. The CDR3 is 12 amino acids. CDR3 nucleotide sequence: TGTGCCAGCAGTGAACAGGGCAATGAGCAGTTCTTC. Encoded protein: CASSEQGNEQFF.

The chain couples TRBV7-8 to TRBJ1-6; 11 positions agree with TRBD1. Germline CDR1 reads SGHVS; CDR2 reads FQNEAQ. The CDR3 spans 15 residues. Trimming cost V 5 bases and J 8 bases; bases outside gene matches: 5. The CDR3, as DNA: TGTGCCAGCAGCCGGGCGGACAGGGGGCATTCACCCCTCCACTTT. It specifies CASSRADRGHSPLHF.

This rearrangement joins TRBV18 to TRBJ2-5; D call uncertain. CDR3 length: 15 residues. Trimming stripped 0 bases from V and 5 bases from J, with 13 bases between. Germline CDR1 is KGHSH and CDR2 is LQKENI. CDR3 coding DNA: TGTGCCAGCTCACCACCGAGCACGGCCAGGGAGACCCAGTACTTC. Translating it yields CASSPPSTARETQYF.

The chain joins TRBV28 to TRBJ1-5; the D is unclear. Per the germline V gene, CDR1 is MDHEN and CDR2 is SYDVKM. The V gene lost 6 bases and the J gene lost 9 bases, with 15 bases spanning the gap. The length of the CDR3 is 13 residues. The CDR3 sequence: CASSPPESRPQHF. The CDR3 DNA sequence: TGTGCCAGCAGCCCACCCGAGTCTCGGCCCCAGCATTTT.

V is TRBV5-4 and J is TRBJ2-7, with TRBD1 identical over 11 bases. The CDR3 runs to 14 residues. With 4 bases clipped from V and 8 bases from J, the junction kept 8 bases outside the gene matches. Germline CDR1 SGHNT, CDR2 YYREEE (reference sequence). CDR3 nucleotides: TGTGCCAGCAGCCGGGGACAGGGGGTTTACAAGCAGTACTTC. The encoded protein is CASSRGQGVYKQYF.

The rearrangement links TRBV2 to TRBJ2-2; a weak D match, TRBD1 (6 bases). The germline V and J ends were trimmed by 6 bases and 1 base, with 12 bases remaining between them. From germline, CDR1 is SNHLY and CDR2 FYNNEI. CDR3 length: 15 residues. The CDR3 DNA follows: TGTGCCAGCAGGAAACAGGGAATGAACACCGGGGAGCTGTTTTTT. Translated: CASRKQGMNTGELFF.

The gene calls are TRBV6-5 and TRBJ2-3; D possibly corresponds to TRBD1 (5 bases). Germline lookup yields CDR1 MNHEY and CDR2 SVGAGI. The V and J ends lost 3 bases and 0 bases respectively, with 7 bases between them. This CDR3 region has 14 residues. The CDR3 DNA reads as TGTGCCAGCAGTTATGACAGAAGCACAGATACGCAGTATTTT. Translating it yields CASSYDRSTDTQYF.

V gene TRBV10-2 combines with J gene TRBJ2-7; D is possibly TRBD2 (5 bases). Germline CDR1 and CDR2: WSHSY and SAAADI. The CDR3 runs 14 residues. V was cut by 2 bases and J by 5 bases, with 13 bases left in between. Here the CDR3 DNA reads TGCGCCAGCAGTGAGGGAGGCAGGCCTCACGAGCAGTACTTC. Its translation is CASSEGGRPHEQYF.

The rearrangement links TRBV5-4 to TRBJ1-6; 10 bases align to TRBD1. Germline CDR1 and CDR2: SGHNT and YYREEE (reference sequence). V lost 3 bases and J lost 13; bases outside the gene matches: 7. The CDR3 spans 14 residues. For the CDR3, the DNA is TGTGCCAGCAGCTCCGGGACAGGGGCCACTCCCCTCCACTTT. This sequence encodes CASSSGTGATPLHF. The whole variable domain, filled in from reference TRBV5-4 and TRBJ1-6, reads ETGVTQSPTHLIKTRGQQVTLRCSSQSGHNTVSWYQQALGQGPQFIFQYYREEENGRGNFPPRFSGLQFPNYSSELNVNALELDDSALYLCASSSGTGATPLHFGNGTRLTVT.

The rearrangement joins TRBV6-5 to TRBJ1-1, with 11 bases matching TRBD1. The germline V gene has CDR1 MNHEY and CDR2 SVGAGI. V shed 5 bases, J shed 1 base, and the junction held 3 bases outside the gene matches. This CDR3 has 15 amino acids. CDR3 region: CASSGTGGRNTEAFF. The CDR3 DNA reads as TGTGCCAGCAGTGGGACAGGGGGGAGGAACACTGAAGCTTTCTTT.

In this sample, this clone turned up once. V is TRBV7-9 and J is TRBJ2-1, with TRBD2 as a possible D gene (5 bases). The CDR3 extends over 13 amino acids. V was cut by 6 bases and J by 15 bases, with 21 bases left in between. CDR1 SEHNR and CDR2 FQNEAQ come from the germline V gene (reference sequence). The CDR3 protein is CASRRNEGSTPFF. The CDR3 region has the DNA TGTGCCAGCAGACGTAACGAGGGTTCCACCCCGTTCTTC.

V and J are TRBV10-3 and TRBJ1-6; D remains unclear. Germline assignment: CDR1 ENHRY and CDR2 SYGVKD. This CDR3 has 12 residues. V was shortened by 7 bases and J by 7 bases, with 8 bases between the two germline ends. The CDR3 loop reads CAINAGNSPLHF. In DNA, the CDR3 is TGTGCCATCAACGCGGGGAATTCACCCCTCCACTTT.

This chain joins TRBV6-6 and TRBJ1-1; weak D call: TRBD1 (5 bases). V dropped 7 bases and J dropped 5 bases, with 14 bases sitting between them. Germline V gives CDR1 MNHNY, CDR2 SVGAGI (reference sequence). The CDR3 length is 13 residues. The CDR3 sequence is CASTLGGWTEAFF. The CDR3 region has the DNA TGTGCCAGCACCCTGGGGGGATGGACTGAAGCTTTCTTT.

The V and J genes are TRBV27 and TRBJ1-4; D is possibly TRBD1 (5 bases). CDR1 and CDR2 from the germline V gene are MNHEY and SMNVEV (reference sequence). This CDR3 has 17 residues. V was trimmed by 3 bases and J by 8 bases, leaving 22 bases between them. The DNA for the CDR3 is TGTGCCAGCAGTTTTGGGGCAGGTAAGTTTGTTTGCGAAAAACTGTTTTTT. Translation: CASSFGAGKFVCEKLFF.

The sample holds a few counts of this clone. This rearrangement joins TRBV2 to TRBJ2-7, with D possibly TRBD1 on 6 matching bases. The germline V and J ends were trimmed by 6 bases and 3 bases, with 15 bases remaining between them. Looked up from germline, CDR1 is SNHLY and CDR2 is FYNNEI. This CDR3 is built from 14 residues. The CDR3 DNA reads as TGTGCCAGCAGCGGAGACAGGTGGAGCTACGAGCAGTACTTC. This encodes CASSGDRWSYEQYF. The full variable domain, its missing parts supplied by reference TRBV2 and TRBJ2-7, is EPEVTQTPSHQVTQMGQEVILRCVPISNHLYFYWYRQILGQKVEFLVSFYNNEISEKSEIFDDQFSVERPDGSNFTLKIRSTKLEDSAMYFCASSGDRWSYEQYFGPGTRLTVT.

The chain employs TRBV6-5 and TRBJ1-5; 8 positions agree with TRBD1. Trimming at V came to 4 bases and at J to 5 bases, leaving 10 bases not matched to a gene. The CDR3 has 16 residues. CDR1 and CDR2 (germline): MNHEY, SVGAGI. In DNA form, the CDR3 reads TGTGCCAGCAGTTCCCAAGACAGGGGAATTCATCAGCCCCAGCATTTT. Translated: CASSSQDRGIHQPQHF.

The rearrangement joins TRBV13 to TRBJ2-7; 9 bases are shared with TRBD1. CDR1 is PRHDT and CDR2 is FYEKMQ in the germline V gene (reference sequence). The CDR3 is made up of 14 amino acids. V shed 0 bases, J shed 3 bases, and the junction held 0 bases outside the gene matches. The CDR3 DNA follows: TGTGCCAGCAGCTTAGGGACAGGGGGCTACGAGCAGTACTTC. It specifies CASSLGTGGYEQYF.

The rearrangement joins TRBV21-1 to TRBJ1-6. TRBV21-1 is noted as a pseudogene. The CDR3 is 16 amino acids. CDR3 amino acids: CASIPRGFTGSSPLHF. DNA of the CDR3: TGTGCCAGCATCCCCCGAGGGTTTACGGGCAGTTCACCCCTCCACTTT.

The chain couples TRBV6-1 to TRBJ1-5, with 7 bases identical to TRBD1. Trimming cost V 6 bases and J 5 bases; bases outside gene matches: 4. The CDR3 runs to 13 residues. Germline CDR1 and CDR2: MNHNS and SASEGT. The CDR3 sequence: CASSETGDQPQHF. Written as DNA, the CDR3 is TGTGCCAGCAGCGAAACAGGGGATCAGCCCCAGCATTTT.